The T cell receptor (beta chain) under discussion was sequenced for a study of T cell clonality in common variable immunodeficiency. In this sample, this clone turned up a few times. Its antigen is not identified. The CDR3 is cut off 3 residues early in the read; its end comes from the germline J gene. Both groups were predominantly of Caucasian heritage. CDR1 is MNHNS, CDR2 SASEGT, per germline. The CDR3 loop spans 15 amino acids. V was cut by 3 bases and J by 2 bases, with 13 bases left in between. Study-wide findings and caveats: Fewer deletions and N-nucleotide insertions were reportedly seen in common variable immunodeficiency TCR beta sequences. Links between repertoire features and CVID complications were heterogeneity-limited.

The protocol was immunoSEQ multiplex PCR, while the TCRdb copy is restricted to in-frame clones and leaves out a portion. Sampling found 10,000 to 13,000 clones, none seen once. The chain links TRBV6-1 to TRBJ1-2; no definite D call. This receptor was identified in a human donor with common variable immunodeficiency. Source material: peripheral blood mononuclear cells. The CDR3 sequence: CASSDGTDRNYGYTF. Incomplete CDR3 DNA: TGTGCCAGCAGTGACGGTACAGACCGAAACTATGGC.